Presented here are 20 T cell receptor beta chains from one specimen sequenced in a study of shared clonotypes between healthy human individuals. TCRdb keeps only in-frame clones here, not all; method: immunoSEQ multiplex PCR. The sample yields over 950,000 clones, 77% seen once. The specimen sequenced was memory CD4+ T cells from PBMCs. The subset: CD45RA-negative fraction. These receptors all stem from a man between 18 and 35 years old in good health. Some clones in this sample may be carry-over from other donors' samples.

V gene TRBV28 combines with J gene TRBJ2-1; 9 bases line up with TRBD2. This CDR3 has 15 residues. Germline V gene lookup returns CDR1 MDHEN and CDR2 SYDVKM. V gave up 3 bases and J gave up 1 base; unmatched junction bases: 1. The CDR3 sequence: CASSLAGGSYNEQFF. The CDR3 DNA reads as TGTGCCAGCAGTTTGGCGGGAGGGTCCTACAATGAGCAGTTCTTC.

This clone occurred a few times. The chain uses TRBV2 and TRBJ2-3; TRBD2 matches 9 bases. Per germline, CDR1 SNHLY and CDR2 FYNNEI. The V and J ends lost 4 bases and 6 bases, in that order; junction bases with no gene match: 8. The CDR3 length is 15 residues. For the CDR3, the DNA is TGTGCCAGCAGTGCAAGCGGGAGGCTGGGTGATACGCAGTATTTT. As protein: CASSASGRLGDTQYF.

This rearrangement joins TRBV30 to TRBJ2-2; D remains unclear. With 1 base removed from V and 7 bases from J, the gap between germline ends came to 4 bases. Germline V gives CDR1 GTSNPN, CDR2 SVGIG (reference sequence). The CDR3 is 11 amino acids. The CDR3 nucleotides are TGTGCCTGGAGTGGGAACGGGGAGCTGTTTTTT. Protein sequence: CAWSGNGELFF.

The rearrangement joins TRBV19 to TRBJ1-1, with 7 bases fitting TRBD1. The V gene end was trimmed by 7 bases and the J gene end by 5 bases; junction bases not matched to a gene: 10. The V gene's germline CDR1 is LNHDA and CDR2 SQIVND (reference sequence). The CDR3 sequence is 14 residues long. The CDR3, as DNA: TGTGCCAGTACCCAACAGGGGCTCGGGACTGAAGCTTTCTTT. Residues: CASTQQGLGTEAFF. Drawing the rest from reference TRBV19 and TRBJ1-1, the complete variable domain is DGGITQSPKYLFRKEGQNVTLSCEQNLNHDAMYWYRQDPGQGLRLIYYSQIVNDFQKGDIAEGYSVSREKKESFPLTVTSAQKNPTAFYLCASTQQGLGTEAFFGQGTRLTVV.

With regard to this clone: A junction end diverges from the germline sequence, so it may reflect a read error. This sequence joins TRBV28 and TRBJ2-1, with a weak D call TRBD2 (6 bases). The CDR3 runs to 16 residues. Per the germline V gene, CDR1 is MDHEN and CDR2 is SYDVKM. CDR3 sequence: CASSLWRGSSYNEQLF. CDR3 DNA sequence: TGTGCCAGCAGTTTATGGCGGGGTTCCTCCTACAATGAGCAGCTCTTC.

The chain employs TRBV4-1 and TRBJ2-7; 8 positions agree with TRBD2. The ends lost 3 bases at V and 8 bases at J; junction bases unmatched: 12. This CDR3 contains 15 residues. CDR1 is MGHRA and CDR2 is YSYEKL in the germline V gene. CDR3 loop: CASSQKAGESTKQYF. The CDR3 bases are TGCGCCAGCAGCCAGAAAGCGGGAGAGTCTACCAAGCAGTACTTC.

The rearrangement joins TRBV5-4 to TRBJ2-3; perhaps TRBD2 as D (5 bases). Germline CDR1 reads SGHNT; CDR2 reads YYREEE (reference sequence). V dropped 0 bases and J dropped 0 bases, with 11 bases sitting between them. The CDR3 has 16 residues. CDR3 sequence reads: CASSLATRVSTDTQYF. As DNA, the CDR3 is TGTGCCAGCAGCTTGGCCACTAGAGTAAGCACAGATACGCAGTATTTT.

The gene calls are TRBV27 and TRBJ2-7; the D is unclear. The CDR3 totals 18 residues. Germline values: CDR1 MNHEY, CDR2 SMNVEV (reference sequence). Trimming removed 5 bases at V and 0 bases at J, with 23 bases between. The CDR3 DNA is TGTGCCAGCAGTCTCGCCCCTACACAGACATCTTTCTCCTACGAGCAGTACTTC. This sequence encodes CASSLAPTQTSFSYEQYF.

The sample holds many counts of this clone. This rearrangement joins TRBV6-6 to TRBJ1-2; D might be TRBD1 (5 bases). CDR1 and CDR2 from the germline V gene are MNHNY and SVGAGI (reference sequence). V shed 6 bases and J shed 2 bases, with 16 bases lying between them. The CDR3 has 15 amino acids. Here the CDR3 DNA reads TGTGCCAGCAGCCGCGCGGGGGGACTAAACTATGGCTACACCTTC. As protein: CASSRAGGLNYGYTF.

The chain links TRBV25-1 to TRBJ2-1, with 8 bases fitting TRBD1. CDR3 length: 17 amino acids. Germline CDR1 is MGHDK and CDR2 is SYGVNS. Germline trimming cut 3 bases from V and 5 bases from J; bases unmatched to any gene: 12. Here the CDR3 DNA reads TGTGCCAGCAGTGATCCTGGTGCCCGGACAGGGCACAATGAGCAGTTCTTC. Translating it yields CASSDPGARTGHNEQFF. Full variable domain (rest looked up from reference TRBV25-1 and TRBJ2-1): EADIYQTPRYLVIGTGKKITLECSQTMGHDKMYWYQQDPGMELHLIHYSYGVNSTEKGDLSSESTVSRIRTEHFPLTLESARPSHTSQYLCASSDPGARTGHNEQFFGPGTRLTVL.

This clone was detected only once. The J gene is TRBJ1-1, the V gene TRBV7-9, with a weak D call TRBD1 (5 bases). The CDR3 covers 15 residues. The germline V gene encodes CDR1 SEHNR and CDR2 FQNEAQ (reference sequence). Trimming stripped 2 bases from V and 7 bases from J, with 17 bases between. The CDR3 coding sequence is TGTGCCAGCAGCTTACGTCAGGGACTAGGTGGTGAAGCTTTCTTT. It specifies CASSLRQGLGGEAFF.

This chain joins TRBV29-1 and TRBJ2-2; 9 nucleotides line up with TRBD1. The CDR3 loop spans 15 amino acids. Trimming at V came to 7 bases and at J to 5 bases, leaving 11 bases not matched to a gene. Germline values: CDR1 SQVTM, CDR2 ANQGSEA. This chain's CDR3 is CSAQSPTGGTGELFF. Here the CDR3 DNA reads TGCAGCGCCCAAAGCCCGACAGGGGGGACCGGGGAGCTGTTTTTT.

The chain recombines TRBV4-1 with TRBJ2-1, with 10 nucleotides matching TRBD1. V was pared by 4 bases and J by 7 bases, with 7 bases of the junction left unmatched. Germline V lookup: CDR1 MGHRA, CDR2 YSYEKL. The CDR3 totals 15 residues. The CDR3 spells CASSRGQGVNNEQFF. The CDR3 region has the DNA TGCGCCAGCAGCCGCGGACAGGGGGTAAATAATGAGCAGTTCTTC.

This chain's CDR3 is CASSESGRAVEQYF. CDR3 bases: TGTGCCAGCAGTGAAAGCGGGAGGGCCGTCGAGCAGTACTTC. The gene calls are TRBV25-1 and TRBJ2-7, with TRBD2 matching over 10 bases. Unmatched junction bases numbered 4, after V lost 2 bases and J lost 6 bases. The germline V gene encodes CDR1 MGHDK and CDR2 SYGVNS. This CDR3 is 14 amino acids long.

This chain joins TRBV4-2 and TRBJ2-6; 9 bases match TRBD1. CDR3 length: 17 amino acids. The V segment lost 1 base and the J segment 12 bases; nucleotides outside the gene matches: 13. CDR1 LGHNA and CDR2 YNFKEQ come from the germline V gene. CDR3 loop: CASSQGSPADRGSVLTF. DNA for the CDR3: TGTGCCAGCAGCCAAGGCTCACCCGCGGACAGGGGATCCGTCCTGACTTTC.

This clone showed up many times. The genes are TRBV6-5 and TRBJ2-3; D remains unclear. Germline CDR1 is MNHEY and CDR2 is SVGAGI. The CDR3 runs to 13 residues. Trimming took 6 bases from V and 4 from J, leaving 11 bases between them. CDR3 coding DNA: TGTGCCAGCAGCCCCCCAGGAGCAGATACGCAGTATTTT. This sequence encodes CASSPPGADTQYF.

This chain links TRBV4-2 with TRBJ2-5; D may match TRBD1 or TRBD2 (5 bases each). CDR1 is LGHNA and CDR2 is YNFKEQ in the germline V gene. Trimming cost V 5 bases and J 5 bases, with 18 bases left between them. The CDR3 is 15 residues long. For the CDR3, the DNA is TGTGCCAGCAGCTTAGGGACCAGCGAGGGGGAGACCCAGTACTTC. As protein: CASSLGTSEGETQYF.

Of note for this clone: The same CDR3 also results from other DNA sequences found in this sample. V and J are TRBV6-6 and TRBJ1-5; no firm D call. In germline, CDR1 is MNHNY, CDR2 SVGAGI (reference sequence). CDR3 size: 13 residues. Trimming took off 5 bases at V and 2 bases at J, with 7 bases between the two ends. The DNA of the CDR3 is TGTGCCAGCAGTCGCCAGGGCAATCAGCCCCAGCATTTT. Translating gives CASSRQGNQPQHF.

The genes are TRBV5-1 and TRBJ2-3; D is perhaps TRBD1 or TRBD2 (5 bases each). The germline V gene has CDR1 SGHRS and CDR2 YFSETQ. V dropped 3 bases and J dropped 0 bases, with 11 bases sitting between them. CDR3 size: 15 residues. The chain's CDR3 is CASSWGTTSTDTQYF. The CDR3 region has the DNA TGCGCCAGCAGCTGGGGGACCACTAGCACAGATACGCAGTATTTT.

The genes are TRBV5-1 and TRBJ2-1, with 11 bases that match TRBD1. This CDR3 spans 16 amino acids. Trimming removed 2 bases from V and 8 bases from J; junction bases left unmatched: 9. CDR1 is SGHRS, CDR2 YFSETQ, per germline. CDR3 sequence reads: CASSLLTGTGGDEQFF. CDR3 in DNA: TGCGCCAGCAGCTTACTAACCGGGACAGGGGGTGATGAGCAGTTCTTC.